Here is one T cell receptor (beta chain) with its context. The data belong to a study of shared clonotypes between healthy human individuals. CDR1 and CDR2 (germline): SGHAT, FQNNGV. This CDR3 contains 16 residues. Trimming left V 3 bases short and J 4 bases short, with 16 bases between. It was CD45RO-negative cells, positively selected for CCR7, that made up naive CD8 cells, with terminally differentiated effector memory CD45RA+ cells excluded. Clones were sequenced by immunoSEQ multiplex PCR, and TCRdb holds only the in-frame ones, with some missing. The sample has around 2.1 million clones; 85% to 95% are singletons.

The TCR was taken from a man younger than 30 in good health. Some clones in this sample may be carry-over from other donors' samples. The specimen sequenced was naive CD8+ T cells from PBMCs. The chain links TRBV11-2 to TRBJ2-1, with a tentative D call TRBD2 (5 bases). The CDR3 DNA reads as TGTGCCAGCAGCTTCCATGGCGGGTACCCATACAATGAGCAGTTCTTC. Translation: CASSFHGGYPYNEQFF.